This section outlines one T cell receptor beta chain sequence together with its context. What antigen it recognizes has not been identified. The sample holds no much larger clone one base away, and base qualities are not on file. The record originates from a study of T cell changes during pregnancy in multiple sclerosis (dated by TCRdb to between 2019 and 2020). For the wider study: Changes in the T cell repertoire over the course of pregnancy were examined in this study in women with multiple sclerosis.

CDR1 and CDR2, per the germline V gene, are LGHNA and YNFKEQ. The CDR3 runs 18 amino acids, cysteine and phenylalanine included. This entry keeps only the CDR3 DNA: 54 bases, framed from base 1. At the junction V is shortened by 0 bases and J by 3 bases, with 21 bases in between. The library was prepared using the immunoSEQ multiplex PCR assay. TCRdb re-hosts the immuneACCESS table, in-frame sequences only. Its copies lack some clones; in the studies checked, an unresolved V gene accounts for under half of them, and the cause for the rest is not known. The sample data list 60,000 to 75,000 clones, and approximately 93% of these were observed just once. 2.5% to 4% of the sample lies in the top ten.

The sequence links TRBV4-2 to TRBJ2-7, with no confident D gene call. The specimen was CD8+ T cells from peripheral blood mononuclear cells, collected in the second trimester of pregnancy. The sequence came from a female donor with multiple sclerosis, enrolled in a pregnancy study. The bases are TGTGCCAGCAGCCAAGATCCAACTGGGCCCAATTCGGTCTACGAGCAGTACTTC. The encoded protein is CASSQDPTGPNSVYEQYF.